This is a list of T cell receptor beta chains from one sample in a study of OX40 agonist ivuxolimab in advanced cancers. Data came from immunoSEQ multiplex PCR; TCRdb stores just in-frame clones and leaves some out. The sample holds roughly 56,000 clones, roughly 84% seen once. The specimen was CD4+ or CD8+ T cells sorted from blood, collected in a trial of the OX40 agonist ivuxolimab. These receptors were taken from an adult with an advanced solid tumor such as melanoma, head and neck, liver or kidney cancer. Each CDR3 is given without its conserved first and last residue. Size is stated for part of the rows, as once, few or many counts, or as a class when the clone is expanded.

TRBJ2-7 NA TRBV10-3 AISGRQGSALEQY
TRBJ2-5 NA TRBV18 ASSPPGTGRETQY
TRBJ1-5 NA TRBV30 AWSADRTQPQH
TRBJ2-1 NA TRBV6-5 ASSYGGGRYNEQF
TRBJ2-1 once TRBV9 ASSVGTRSEGSEQF
TRBJ2-5 NA TRBV7-6 ASSPGQQLWETQY
TRBJ1-3 once TRBV10-1 ASSDSHRGSGNTIY
TRBJ2-1 NA TRBV7-9 ASSLGQGFYNEQF
TRBJ2-7 NA TRBV7-9 ASSLSGNYEQY
TRBJ1-6 NA TRBV27 ASSPQRESPLH
TRBJ2-7 once TRBV5-1 ASSQAGGSYEQY
TRBJ1-4 NA TRBV5-1 ASSLSGTNEKLF
TRBJ2-5 NA TRBV20-1 SAHRQETQY
TRBJ2-7 NA TRBV29-1 AGGQDEQY
TRBJ2-3 NA TRBV9 ASSPGGGTSTDTQY
TRBJ2-7 once TRBV15 ATSREQGANYEQY
TRBJ1-1 NA TRBV28 ASSLGDRNTEAF
TRBJ2-7 NA TRBV5-5 ASSLDRGREQY
TRBJ2-1 NA TRBV11-3 ASSLDGEGRNEQF
TRBJ2-2 once TRBV10-3 AISAQAIGGELF
TRBJ1-2 NA TRBV19 ASSILRSRLGGYT
TRBJ2-3 NA TRBV28 ASSWGTDTQY
TRBJ2-7 NA TRBV2 ASRDHYEQY
TRBJ2-3 NA TRBV5-1 ASSSIAGELPDTQY
TRBJ2-3 NA TRBV7-2 ASSLMGASTDTQY
TRBJ1-2 NA TRBV6-1 ASSLRDDYGYT
TRBJ1-5 NA TRBV11-2 ASSLDGGQGGPQH
TRBJ1-4 NA TRBV18 ASSPPGQGGEKLF
TRBJ1-2 NA TRBV30 AWSVTSYGYT